The present T cell receptor (beta chain) was sequenced within a study of blood T cells in healthy people across ages. Germline lookup yields CDR1 SGHTA and CDR2 FQGTGA. The CDR3 consists of 17 residues. J lost 8 bases, V lost 3 bases, and 18 bases had no gene match. Using a J-beta primer mix together with a sample-barcoded 5' primer, a second PCR was run for roughly 7 to 11 cycles. TCRdb re-analysed the 5' RACE reads in MiXCR, keeping a single row per CDR3 protein. The sample records more than 1.4 million distinct CDR3 sequences, approximately 42% being singletons. The chain recombines TRBV7-3 with TRBJ1-2; TRBD1 agrees at 7 bases. Sample: blood. The sequence was obtained from a woman aged 18-29 years in good health. The CDR3: CASSFRARDSSPLGYTF. The CDR3 coding sequence is TGTGCCAGCAGCTTTAGGGCCCGGGACAGCTCTCCCCTCGGCTACACCTTC.